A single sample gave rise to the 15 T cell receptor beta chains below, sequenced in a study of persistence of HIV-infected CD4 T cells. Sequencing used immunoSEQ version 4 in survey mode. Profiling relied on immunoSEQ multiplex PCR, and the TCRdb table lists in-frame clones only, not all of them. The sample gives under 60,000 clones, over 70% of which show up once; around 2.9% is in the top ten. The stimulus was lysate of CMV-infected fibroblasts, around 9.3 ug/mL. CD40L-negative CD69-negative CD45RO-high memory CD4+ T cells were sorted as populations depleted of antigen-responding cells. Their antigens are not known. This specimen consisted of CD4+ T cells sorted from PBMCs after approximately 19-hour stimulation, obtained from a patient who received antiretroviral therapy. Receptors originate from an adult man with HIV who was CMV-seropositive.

The CDR3 DNA follows: TGTGCCAGCAGCCTGGGGGGACTAGCGCGAGAGACCCAGTACTTC. Protein product: CASSLGGLARETQYF. The gene calls are TRBV9 and TRBJ2-5, with 10 nucleotides matching TRBD2. The V segment lost 4 bases and the J segment 4 bases; nucleotides outside the gene matches: 7. The CDR3 is 15 amino acids. From germline, CDR1 is SGDLS and CDR2 YYNGEE.

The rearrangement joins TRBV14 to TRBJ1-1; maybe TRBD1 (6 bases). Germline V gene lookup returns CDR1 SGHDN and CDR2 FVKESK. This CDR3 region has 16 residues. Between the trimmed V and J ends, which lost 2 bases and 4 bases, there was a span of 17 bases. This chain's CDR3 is CASSQNRVLLGTEAFF. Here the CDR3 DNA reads TGTGCCAGCAGCCAAAACAGGGTTCTATTAGGCACTGAAGCTTTCTTT. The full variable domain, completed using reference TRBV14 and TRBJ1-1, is EAGVTQFPSHSVIEKGQTVTLRCDPISGHDNLYWYRRVMGKEIKFLLHFVKESKQDESGMPNNRFLAERTGGTYSTLKVQPAELEDSGVYFCASSQNRVLLGTEAFFGQGTRLTVV.

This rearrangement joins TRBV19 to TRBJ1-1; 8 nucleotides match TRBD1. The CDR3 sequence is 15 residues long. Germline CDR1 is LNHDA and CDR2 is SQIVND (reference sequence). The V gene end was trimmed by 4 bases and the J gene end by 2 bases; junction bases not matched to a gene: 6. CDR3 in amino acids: CASSRGDRRNTEAFF. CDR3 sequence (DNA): TGTGCCAGTAGTAGGGGGGACAGGAGAAACACTGAAGCTTTCTTT. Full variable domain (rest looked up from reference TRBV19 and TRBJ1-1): DGGITQSPKYLFRKEGQNVTLSCEQNLNHDAMYWYRQDPGQGLRLIYYSQIVNDFQKGDIAEGYSVSREKKESFPLTVTSAQKNPTAFYLCASSRGDRRNTEAFFGQGTRLTVV.

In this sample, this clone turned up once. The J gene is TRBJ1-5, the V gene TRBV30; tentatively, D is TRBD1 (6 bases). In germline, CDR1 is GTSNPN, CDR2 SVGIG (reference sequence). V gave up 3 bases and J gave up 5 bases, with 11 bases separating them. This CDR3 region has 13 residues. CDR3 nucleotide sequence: TGTGCCTGGAGCTACAGGGCGGATCAGCCCCAGCATTTT. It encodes CAWSYRADQPQHF.

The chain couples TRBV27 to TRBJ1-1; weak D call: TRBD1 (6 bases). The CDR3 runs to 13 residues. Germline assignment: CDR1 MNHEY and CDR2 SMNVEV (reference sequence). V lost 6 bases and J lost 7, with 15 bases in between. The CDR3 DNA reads TGTGCCAGCAGGGCACGGAGGACAGATGAAGCTTTCTTT. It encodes CASRARRTDEAFF.

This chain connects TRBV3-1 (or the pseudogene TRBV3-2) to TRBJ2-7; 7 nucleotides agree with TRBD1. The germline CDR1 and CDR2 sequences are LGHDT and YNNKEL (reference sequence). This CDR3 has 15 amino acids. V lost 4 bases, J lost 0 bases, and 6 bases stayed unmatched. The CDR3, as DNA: TGTGCCAGCAGCCGCCTGGGACAGAACTCCTACGAGCAGTACTTC. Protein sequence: CASSRLGQNSYEQYF.

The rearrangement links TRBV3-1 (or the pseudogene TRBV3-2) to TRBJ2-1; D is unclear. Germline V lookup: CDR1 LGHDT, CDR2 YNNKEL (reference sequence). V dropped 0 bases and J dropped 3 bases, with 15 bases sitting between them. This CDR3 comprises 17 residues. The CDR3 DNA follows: TGTGCCAGCAGCCAAGATAGGGCTATTCCATACTACAATGAGCAGTTCTTC. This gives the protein CASSQDRAIPYYNEQFF.

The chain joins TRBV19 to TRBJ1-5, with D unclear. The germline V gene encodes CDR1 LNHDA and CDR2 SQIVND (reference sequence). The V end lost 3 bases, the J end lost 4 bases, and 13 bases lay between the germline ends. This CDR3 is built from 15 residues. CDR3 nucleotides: TGTGCCAGTAGTATCTTACGTCCGGGGAATCAGCCCCAGCATTTT. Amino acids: CASSILRPGNQPQHF.

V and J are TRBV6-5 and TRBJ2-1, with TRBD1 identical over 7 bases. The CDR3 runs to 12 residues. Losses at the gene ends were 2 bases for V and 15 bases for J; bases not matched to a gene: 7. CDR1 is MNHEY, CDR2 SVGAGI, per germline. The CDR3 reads CASSYVGQLPFF. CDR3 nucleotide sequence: TGTGCCAGCAGTTACGTGGGACAGCTTCCGTTCTTC.

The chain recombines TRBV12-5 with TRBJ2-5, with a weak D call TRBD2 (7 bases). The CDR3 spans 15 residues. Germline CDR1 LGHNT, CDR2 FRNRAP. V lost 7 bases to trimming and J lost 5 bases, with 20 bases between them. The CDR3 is CASEWGGPVWETQYF. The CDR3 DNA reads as TGTGCTAGTGAGTGGGGGGGGCCTGTGTGGGAGACCCAGTACTTC.

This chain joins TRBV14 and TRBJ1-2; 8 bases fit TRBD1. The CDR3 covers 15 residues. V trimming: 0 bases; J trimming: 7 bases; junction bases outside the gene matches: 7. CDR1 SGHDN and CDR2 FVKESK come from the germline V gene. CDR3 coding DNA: TGTGCCAGCAGCCAAGAAAACCGCAGGGGGCTTGGCTACACCTTC. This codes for CASSQENRRGLGYTF.

For the CDR3, the DNA is TGTGCCAGCAGCCGACAGGGGGGTTACGGGATATATAATTCACCCCTCCACTTT. As protein: CASSRQGGYGIYNSPLHF. The chain uses TRBV3-1 (or the pseudogene TRBV3-2) and TRBJ1-6; TRBD1 aligns across 9 bases. The CDR3 spans 18 residues. Trimming removed 4 bases from V and 4 bases from J; junction bases left unmatched: 11. Germline CDR1 is LGHDT and CDR2 is YNNKEL (reference sequence).

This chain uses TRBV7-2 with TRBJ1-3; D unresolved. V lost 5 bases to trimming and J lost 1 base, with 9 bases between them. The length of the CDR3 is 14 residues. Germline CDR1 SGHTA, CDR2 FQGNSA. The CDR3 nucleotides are TGTGCCAGCAGCAACCTGGGGTCTGGAAACACCATATATTTT. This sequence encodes CASSNLGSGNTIYF. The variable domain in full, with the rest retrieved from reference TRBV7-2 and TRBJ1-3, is GAGVSQSPSNKVTEKGKDVELRCDPISGHTALYWYRQSLGQGLEFLIYFQGNSAPDKSGLPSDRFSAERTGGSVSTLTIQRTQQEDSAVYLCASSNLGSGNTIYFGEGSWLTVV.

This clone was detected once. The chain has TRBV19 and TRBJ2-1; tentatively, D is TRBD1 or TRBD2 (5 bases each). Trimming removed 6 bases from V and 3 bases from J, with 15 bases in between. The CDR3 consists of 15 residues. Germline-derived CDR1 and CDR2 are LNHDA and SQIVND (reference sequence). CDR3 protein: CASSKRDGIYNEQFF. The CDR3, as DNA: TGTGCCAGTAGCAAGAGGGACGGAATCTACAATGAGCAGTTCTTC.

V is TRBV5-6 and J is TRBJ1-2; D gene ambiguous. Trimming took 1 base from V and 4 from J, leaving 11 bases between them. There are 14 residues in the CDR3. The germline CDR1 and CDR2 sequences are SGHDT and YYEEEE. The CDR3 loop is CASSLSNRSYGYTF. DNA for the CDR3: TGTGCCAGCAGCTTGTCTAACAGAAGCTATGGCTACACCTTC.